The rows below give T cell receptor beta chains drawn from one sample of a study of monozygotic twins with cystic fibrosis. Sequencing used immunoSEQ multiplex PCR; TCRdb keeps in-frame clones, though not all of them. The sample holds approximately 34,000 clones, over 75% seen once. Material: blood. These receptors came from a girl aged 2 to 9 with cystic fibrosis. CDR3s include the opening cysteine and the closing phenylalanine or tryptophan. The D gene is left open where the match is weak. The listing skips clone size in some rows; elsewhere it reads once, few, many or a size class.

V gene	clone size	J gene	D gene	CDR3 DNA	CDR3 protein
TRBV7-3	-	TRBJ2-2	TRBD2	TGTGCCAGCAGCTCTTCGGGACTATCAACCGGGGAGCTGTTTTTT	CASSSSGLSTGELFF
TRBV5-4	-	TRBJ1-4	TRBD1	TGTGCCAGCAGCTGGGACACAGGGGGGGAACCACTGTTTTTT	CASSWDTGGEPLFF
TRBV4-1	-	TRBJ2-5	-	TGCGCCAGCAGCCAAAATGGACTACCCCCGGAGACCCAGTACTTC	CASSQNGLPPETQYF
TRBV14	-	TRBJ2-5	TRBD2	TGTGCCAGCAGCTGGGGACTAGCGGAGACCCAGTACTTC	CASSWGLAETQYF
TRBV4-1	-	TRBJ1-3	-	TGCGCCAGCAGCCAAGGAGGGGCCACAGGGAGGAGAAACACCATATATTTT	CASSQGGATGRRNTIYF
TRBV5-1	-	TRBJ2-7	-	TGCGCCAGCAGCTTGGAGGCGGGTCTCTCCTACGAGCAGTACTTC	CASSLEAGLSYEQYF
TRBV7-2	-	TRBJ2-2	-	TGTGCCAGCAGCTTAATGGGTCCGGGCCGGGAGCTGTTTTTT	CASSLMGPGRELFF
TRBV15	-	TRBJ1-1	-	TGTGCCACATCCGAGAGACAAGGGCCTTCAACCACTTTCTTT	CATSERQGPSTTFF
TRBV9	-	TRBJ2-5	TRBD1	TGTGCCAGCAGCCACCCCGGGACAGGGGGCGGGACCCAGTACTTC	CASSHPGTGGGTQYF
TRBV15	-	TRBJ1-5	TRBD1	TGTGCCACCAGCAGATTGGGACAGGGGCGAATTAGCAATCAGCCCCAGCATTTT	CATSRLGQGRISNQPQHF
TRBV2	-	TRBJ2-3	-	TGTGCCAGCAGTGAACTTGGAGATACGCAGTATTTT	CASSELGDTQYF
TRBV5-1	-	TRBJ2-5	-	TGCGCCAGCAGGCAGGGAGACCAAGAGACCCAGTACTTC	CASRQGDQETQYF
TRBV30	-	TRBJ2-2	-	TGTGCCTGGAGTGTACATGGGGGTTCGGCCGGGGAGCTGTTTTTT	CAWSVHGGSAGELFF
TRBV30	-	TRBJ1-5	-	TGTGCCTGGAGTGAACAGGGCGATCAGCCCCAGCATTTT	CAWSEQGDQPQHF
TRBV19	-	TRBJ1-1	TRBD1	TGTGCCAGTAGTAGCCCCGGGACAGGGTCGGTCGCCCCTACTTTCTTT	CASSSPGTGSVAPTFF
TRBV7-9	few	TRBJ1-5	-	TGTGCCAGCAGCTTAGGGACAGAACCCAATCAGCCCCAGCATTTT	CASSLGTEPNQPQHF
TRBV18	-	TRBJ2-7	TRBD1	TGTGCCAGCTCACCACGGGGACTCGGACAGGGGGCGTACGAGCAGTACTTC	CASSPRGLGQGAYEQYF
TRBV5-1	-	TRBJ1-2	TRBD1	TGCGCCAGCAGCTTGGCCGGGACAGGGAATGGCTACACCTTC	CASSLAGTGNGYTF
TRBV5-4	-	TRBJ2-3	-	TGTGCCAGCAGCGAGGACCGCACAGATACGCAGTATTTT	CASSEDRTDTQYF
TRBV15	-	TRBJ1-1	-	TGTGCCACCAGCAGCCCCGCTGGGAGCACTGAAGCTTTCTTT	CATSSPAGSTEAFF
TRBV5-1	once	TRBJ1-2	TRBD1	TGCGCCAGCAGGACAGGGGGTGGCTATGGCTACACCTTC	CASRTGGGYGYTF
TRBV19	-	TRBJ1-2	-	TGTGCCAGTAGTATAGGACCGGACATGGTCTATGGCTACACCTTC	CASSIGPDMVYGYTF
TRBV5-1	-	TRBJ2-3	-	TGCGCCAGCAGCTTGCCGTCGAGTAGAGCAGATACGCAGTATTTT	CASSLPSSRADTQYF
TRBV29-1	-	TRBJ1-1	-	TGCAGCGTTCTGGCGGTTCTTATGAACACTGAAGCTTTCTTT	CSVLAVLMNTEAFF
TRBV15	-	TRBJ2-1	-	TGTGCCACCAGCATTGAGGGGTACAATGAGCAGTTCTTC	CATSIEGYNEQFF
TRBV29-1	-	TRBJ2-5	TRBD1	TGCAGCGGGGACAGCTACCAAGAGACCCAGTACTTC	CSGDSYQETQYF
TRBV7-3	-	TRBJ2-3	-	TGTGCCAGCAGCTTAACAGGGCTGTTAATTACAGATACGCAGTATTTT	CASSLTGLLITDTQYF
TRBV29-1	-	TRBJ2-7	-	TGCAGCGTTGTACGGGGGTCCTACGAGCAGTACTTC	CSVVRGSYEQYF
TRBV5-4	-	TRBJ2-1	TRBD2	TGTGCCAGCAGCTTGGAACTAGCGGGGTGGAATGAGCAGTTCTTC	CASSLELAGWNEQFF
TRBV15	-	TRBJ2-5	-	TGTGCCACCAGCAGAGACAGGGGACTGGAGACCCAGTACTTC	CATSRDRGLETQYF
TRBV7-9	-	TRBJ2-1	-	TGTGCCAGCAGGATGGGACGCACCTACAATGAGCAGTTCTTC	CASRMGRTYNEQFF
TRBV18	-	TRBJ2-7	TRBD1	TGTGCCAGCTCACCAGGGACAGGGGGATACGAGCAGTACTTC	CASSPGTGGYEQYF
TRBV4-2	-	TRBJ1-5	-	TGTGCCAGCAGCCCCTTGGGTCAGCCCCAGCATTTT	CASSPLGQPQHF
TRBV10-1	-	TRBJ1-3	TRBD1	TGCGCCAGCAGTTGGACAGGTCTAAGCTCTGGAAACACCATATATTTT	CASSWTGLSSGNTIYF
TRBV2	few	TRBJ1-4	-	TGTGCCAGCAGTGGTCCGGGGCCAGCGCTAGAAAAACTGTTTTTT	CASSGPGPALEKLFF
TRBV30	-	TRBJ2-1	-	TGTGCCTGGAGTCAACGTACAGAGCAGTTCTTC	CAWSQRTEQFF
TRBV5-5	-	TRBJ1-2	-	TGTGCCAGCAGCTTGGCCCAGGGGAGGAACTATGGCTACACCTTC	CASSLAQGRNYGYTF
TRBV11-2	-	TRBJ2-1	-	TGTGCCAGCAGCTTAGACTGGCGAAGGTCCTACAATGAGCAGTTCTTC	CASSLDWRRSYNEQFF
TRBV7-3	few	TRBJ2-5	-	TGTGCCAGCAGTCGCAAATTCCAAGAGACCCAGTACTTC	CASSRKFQETQYF
TRBV27	-	TRBJ1-5	-	TGTGCCACGAGAGGGGGGGGCGGTCAGCCCCAGCATTTT	CATRGGGGQPQHF
TRBV12-5	-	TRBJ1-1	-	TGTGCTAGTGGCCAAGGTAGCACTGAAGCTTTCTTT	CASGQGSTEAFF
TRBV19	-	TRBJ1-4	-	TGTGCCACCGGACGGTCCATGGACGAAAAACTGTTTTTT	CATGRSMDEKLFF
TRBV5-5	-	TRBJ1-1	-	TGTGCCAGCAGCATGGAGACAGTTGCACCTGAAGCTTTCTTT	CASSMETVAPEAFF
TRBV30	-	TRBJ1-6	-	TGTGCCTGGACCCGACAGCCTAATAATTCACCCCTCCACTTT	CAWTRQPNNSPLHF
TRBV4-1	-	TRBJ2-5	TRBD2	TGCGCCAGCAGCTTGCGGGGGCAAGAGACCCAGTACTTC	CASSLRGQETQYF
TRBV6-1	-	TRBJ1-6	-	TGTGCCAGCAGTGAAGACGACAGATTCCCTTCATCCCTCCACTTT	CASSEDDRFPSSLHF
TRBV7-9	-	TRBJ1-3	-	TGTGCCAGCAGCTTAGAGGCCGGGCCTGGAAACACCATATATTTT	CASSLEAGPGNTIYF
TRBV5-6	-	TRBJ2-1	-	TGTGCCAGCAGCCCCACGGGGTACAATGAGCAGTTCTTC	CASSPTGYNEQFF
TRBV6-6	-	TRBJ2-1	-	TGTGCCAGCAGTTACAGCAGGGTCTACAATGAGCAGTTCTTC	CASSYSRVYNEQFF
TRBV29-1	-	TRBJ1-1	-	TGCAGCGTGGCCACAGGGCGAAGGGACACTGAAGCTTTCTTT	CSVATGRRDTEAFF
TRBV15	-	TRBJ1-2	-	TGTGCCACCAGCAGAGAGGGCAGCTCTAACTATGGCTACACCTTC	CATSREGSSNYGYTF
TRBV27	few	TRBJ1-5	TRBD1	TGTGCCAGCAGTTTATCGGGGACAGTCTTGGGCAATCAGCCCCAGCATTTT	CASSLSGTVLGNQPQHF
TRBV6-1	-	TRBJ2-1	TRBD2	TGTGCCACGACGGGACTAGCTGACCACAATGAGCAGTTCTTC	CATTGLADHNEQFF
TRBV5-6	-	TRBJ2-5	TRBD2	TGTGCCAGCAGCTCCTTAGCGGGAGGGTACCAAGAGACCCAGTACTTC	CASSSLAGGYQETQYF
TRBV14	-	TRBJ2-3	TRBD2	TGTGCCAGCCAGCGGGGGGATACGCAGTATTTT	CASQRGDTQYF
TRBV4-2	-	TRBJ2-2	-	TGTGCCAGCAGGAAAGAGAACACCGGGGAGCTGTTTTTT	CASRKENTGELFF
TRBV25-1	-	TRBJ1-4	TRBD1	TGTGCCAGCAGTGATCAGACAGGGCCGCATGAAAAACTGTTTTTT	CASSDQTGPHEKLFF